Listed here are 18 T cell receptor beta chains from one sample, sequenced in a study of Tregs in tolerant kidney transplant recipients. The method was immunoSEQ multiplex PCR; TCRdb's version includes in-frame clones alone and lacks a portion of them. There are tens of thousands of clones in the sample, with about 0.85% held by the top ten. The sequenced sample was CD4+ T cells from blood, obtained before the transplant. Receptors were obtained from a human donor who received a combined kidney and bone marrow transplant.

Comment on this clone: The read stops 3 residues short of the end of the CDR3; the missing end is completed from the germline J gene. The chain employs TRBV20-1 and TRBJ2-7; the match to TRBD1 covers 9 bases. The V and J ends lost 6 bases and 4 bases, in that order; junction bases with no gene match: 4. This CDR3 spans 12 amino acids. Germline CDR1 is DFQATT and CDR2 is SNEGSKA (reference sequence). CDR3 in amino acids: CSAAGQGYEQYF. The DNA read from the CDR3 is TGCAGTGCGGCGGGACAGGGATACGAG.

About this clone itself: The sequenced fragment ends 3 residues before the CDR3 boundary, so the rest is inferred from the germline J gene. The rearrangement joins TRBV30 to TRBJ1-1; D gene unclear. Looked up from germline, CDR1 is GTSNPN and CDR2 is SVGIG (reference sequence). The CDR3 contains 12 residues. The covered CDR3 bases are TGTGCCTGGAGCGGGGAACGAGCCGAA. Amino acids: CAWSGERAE. The whole CDR3 reads CAWSGERAEAFF. Full variable domain (missing parts from reference TRBV30 and TRBJ1-1): SQTIHQWPATLVQPVGSPLSLECTVEGTSNPNLYWYRQAAGRGLQLLFYSVGIGQISSEVPQNLSASRPQDRQFILSSKKLLLSDSGFYLCAWSGERAEAFFGQGTRLTVV.

As concerns this clone: The read is 3 residues too short to cover the CDR3 end, so that end is filled in from the germline J gene. V usage is TRBV5-4 and J usage is TRBJ2-7, with D perhaps TRBD1 (6 bases). Germline lookup yields CDR1 SGHNT and CDR2 YYREEE (reference sequence). V was pared by 0 bases and J by 1 base, with 8 bases between. The CDR3 has 14 residues. The CDR3 spells CASSLGRGSYEQYF. The sequenced part of the CDR3 DNA is TGTGCCAGCAGCTTGGGTAGGGGGTCCTACGAG.

In regard to this clone: The sequence runs out 3 residues before the end of the CDR3; the remainder is reconstructed from the germline J gene. This chain uses TRBV7-9 with TRBJ2-7, with 8 bases matching TRBD1. This CDR3 is 15 amino acids long. The trim removed 6 bases at V and 5 bases at J, leaving 12 bases unmatched. CDR1 SEHNR and CDR2 FQNEAQ come from the germline V gene (reference sequence). The sequenced CDR3 bases are TGTGCCAGCAGACCTTATAGGCAGGGGGCGGACGAG. Translating it yields CASRPYRQGADE. The CDR3, in full, reads CASRPYRQGADEQYF.

CDR3: CASSPQGTNTGELFF. CDR3 bases read: TGTGCCAGCTCACCACAAGGGACTAACACCGGGGAG. The rearrangement joins TRBV18 to TRBJ2-2; TRBD2 might be the D (6 bases). The observed sequence ends 3 residues before the CDR3 terminus, with the missing tail filled in from the germline J gene. CDR1 and CDR2 from the germline V gene are KGHSH and LQKENI. There are 15 residues in the CDR3. V gave up 1 base and J gave up 2 bases, with 8 bases separating them.

Comments on this clone: The read ends 3 residues before the CDR3 terminus; that terminus is restored from the germline J gene. V is TRBV20-1 and J is TRBJ1-1; unclear D gene. Germline V gene lookup returns CDR1 DFQATT and CDR2 SNEGSKA (reference sequence). The CDR3 has 12 amino acids. V gave up 0 bases and J gave up 7 bases, with 9 bases separating them. CDR3 DNA, as far as it was read: TGCAGTGCTAGAGATATGCCAGTTGAA. Its protein is CSARDMPVE. The CDR3, in full, reads CSARDMPVEAFF.

The DNA read from the CDR3 is TGCAGTGCTACATTAGCGGGAAGGTCCTACGAG. This translates into CSATLAGRSYE. Given in full, the CDR3 is CSATLAGRSYEQYF. The chain combines TRBV20-1 with TRBJ2-7, with 8 nucleotides matching TRBD2. The read terminates 3 residues ahead of where the CDR3 ends, so the germline J gene completes it. From germline, CDR1 is DFQATT and CDR2 SNEGSKA (reference sequence). The CDR3 has 14 residues. V trimming: 4 bases; J trimming: 1 base; junction bases outside the gene matches: 6.

The sequenced CDR3 bases are TGCGCCAGCAGGTTATCAGTGAACACTGAA. This sequence encodes CASRLSVNTE. The full-length CDR3 reads as CASRLSVNTEAFF. The V gene is TRBV5-1, the J gene TRBJ1-1; D unresolved. The CDR3 is cut off 3 residues early in the read; its end comes from the germline J gene. V lost 5 bases and J 0 bases, leaving 8 bases between the germline ends. The CDR3 runs 13 residues. Per germline, CDR1 SGHRS and CDR2 YFSETQ.

Concerning this clone: Read sequence stops 3 residues before the CDR3 end, and the germline J gene provides the missing end. The chain combines TRBV19 with TRBJ2-3; D is ambiguous. V lost 1 base, J lost 3 bases, and 11 bases lay in between. Germline-derived CDR1 and CDR2 are LNHDA and SQIVND (reference sequence). The CDR3 is made up of 15 amino acids. The CDR3 bases that were read are TGTGCCAGTAGTATAGTAACGAGCCGGACAGATACG. It specifies CASSIVTSRTDT. The full-length CDR3 reads as CASSIVTSRTDTQYF. The variable domain in full, completed from reference TRBV19 and TRBJ2-3, reads DGGITQSPKYLFRKEGQNVTLSCEQNLNHDAMYWYRQDPGQGLRLIYYSQIVNDFQKGDIAEGYSVSREKKESFPLTVTSAQKNPTAFYLCASSIVTSRTDTQYFGPGTRLTVL.

To note about this clone: From the germline J gene comes the end of the CDR3, since the read stops 3 residues before it. The V gene is TRBV2, the J gene TRBJ2-3; the D gene is possibly TRBD1 (6 bases). With 6 bases removed from V and 2 bases from J, the gap between germline ends came to 9 bases. The CDR3 is 13 amino acids. Germline V gene data show CDR1 as SNHLY and CDR2 as FYNNEI. Partial CDR3 DNA: TGTGCCAGCAGGGGGGACAACACAGATACG. It specifies CASRGDNTDT. The full-length CDR3 reads as CASRGDNTDTQYF.

A note on this clone: The read ends 3 residues before the CDR3 terminus; that terminus is restored from the germline J gene. The chain joins TRBV6-2 or TRBV6-3 to TRBJ1-1; tentatively, D is TRBD1 (6 bases). The germline CDR1 and CDR2 sequences are MNHEY and SVGEGT. V lost 9 bases and J lost 4, with 12 bases in between. The CDR3 totals 12 residues. CDR3 sequence: CASKQGSTEAFF. The CDR3 DNA, read in part, is TGTGCCAGTAAACAGGGAAGCACTGAA.

Remarks on this clone: Read sequence stops 3 residues before the CDR3 end, and the germline J gene provides the missing end. The chain joins TRBV6-2 or TRBV6-3 to TRBJ2-1; 8 positions match TRBD1. The germline CDR1 and CDR2 sequences are MNHEY and SVGEGT. The CDR3 runs to 16 residues. Unmatched junction bases numbered 8, after V lost 2 bases and J lost 5 bases. The sequenced CDR3 bases are TGTGCCAGCAGTTACATGGGGACAGGAGCGGACAATGAG. This sequence encodes CASSYMGTGADNE. The whole CDR3 protein reads CASSYMGTGADNEQFF.

Details on this clone: Read data end 3 residues before the CDR3 end; the end is taken from the germline J gene. The chain links TRBV10-3 to TRBJ2-1; D possibly corresponds to TRBD2 (5 bases). This CDR3 has 14 residues. Trimming stripped 11 bases from V and 7 bases from J, with 21 bases between. Germline V CDR1 and CDR2: ENHRY, SYGVKD. The DNA read from the CDR3 is TGTGCCTCGACTCCTGGACTCGATACAAATGAG. This translates into CASTPGLDTNE. The complete CDR3 sequence is CASTPGLDTNEQFF.

As to this clone: The read halts 3 residues ahead of the CDR3 end, with the missing end drawn from the germline J gene. The chain is built from TRBV7-3 and TRBJ2-3; 7 nucleotides match TRBD2. V lost 5 bases to trimming and J lost 2 bases; unmatched junction nucleotides: 1. The length of the CDR3 is 13 residues. Germline V gene sequence: CDR1 SGHTA, CDR2 FQGTGA. Here the CDR3 reads CASSSGDTDTQYF. The CDR3 bases that were read are TGTGCCAGCAGCAGCGGGGACACAGATACG.

Notes on this clone: The read comes to an end 3 residues before the CDR3 does, leaving the germline J gene to fill in the end. The chain is built from TRBV20-1 and TRBJ2-7, with a possible D match to TRBD2 (6 bases). The CDR3 runs 13 residues. Per the germline V gene, CDR1 is DFQATT and CDR2 is SNEGSKA (reference sequence). Trimming shortened V by 1 base and J by 4 bases, and 11 bases separated the two germline ends. CDR3 DNA (partial): TGCAGTGCTAGAGGCCGCGGGGTTTACGAG. Its translation: CSARGRGVYE. The CDR3 in full is CSARGRGVYEQYF.

A note on this clone: The read ends 3 residues before the CDR3 terminus; that terminus is restored from the germline J gene. The rearrangement links TRBV18 to TRBJ1-5, with D tentatively TRBD1 (5 bases). Deletions cut 5 bases from V and 7 bases from J, with 12 bases between. Germline V gene sequence: CDR1 KGHSH, CDR2 LQKENI. The CDR3 runs 13 residues. CDR3 loop: CASSLSGGQPQHF. The sequenced CDR3 bases are TGTGCCAGCTCATTGTCCGGGGGACAGCCC.

In the case of this clone: The read stops 3 residues short of the end of the CDR3; the missing end is completed from the germline J gene. V usage is TRBV16 and J usage is TRBJ2-3, with D maybe TRBD1 (5 bases). Germline V gene lookup returns CDR1 KGHSY and CDR2 FQNENV. Trimming took off 0 bases at V and 1 base at J, with 11 bases between the two ends. This CDR3 has 16 residues. The CDR3 here is CASSQSPGLGTDTQYF. The CDR3 bases that were read are TGTGCCAGCAGCCAATCTCCAGGGTTGGGCACAGATACG.

As for this clone: The CDR3 end falls 3 residues outside the read, so it is completed with the germline J gene. J is TRBJ2-1 and V is TRBV7-9; D is possibly TRBD1 (5 bases). The ends were cut back, 2 bases at V and 5 bases at J, with 10 bases in the middle. The germline V gene has CDR1 SEHNR and CDR2 FQNEAQ (reference sequence). The CDR3 is 14 residues long. The CDR3 reads CASSLSLGDNEQFF. The DNA read from the CDR3 is TGTGCCAGCAGCTTATCCTTAGGGGACAATGAG.